The rows below give T cell receptor beta chains drawn from one sample of a study of control samples from healthy donors and cancer patients. The data were produced by immunoSEQ multiplex PCR, yet TCRdb's version contains in-frame clones alone and is incomplete. The profile shows around 180,000 clones, approximately 94% of them singletons. Input material: blood. These receptors came from a woman aged 18-29 years in good health. The CDR3 runs from the conserved cysteine through the conserved F or W. The D gene is left open where the match is weak. Clone size appears in some rows only: once, few, many, or a class for an expanded clone.

J gene: TRBJ1-2; V gene: TRBV15; clone size: NA; D gene: NA; CDR3 protein: CATSSPTVLGRSYTF; CDR3 DNA: TGTGCCACCAGCAGCCCCACGGTATTGGGTCGGAGCTACACCTTC
J gene: TRBJ1-1; V gene: TRBV6-4; clone size: NA; D gene: NA; CDR3 protein: CASKGGPTACGDTEAFF; CDR3 DNA: TGTGCCAGCAAGGGAGGACCCACGGCCTGCGGGGACACTGAAGCTTTCTTT
J gene: TRBJ1-6; V gene: TRBV24-1; clone size: NA; D gene: NA; CDR3 protein: CATSDLHKVLGSPLHF; CDR3 DNA: TGTGCCACCAGTGATTTGCATAAAGTGTTAGGTTCACCCCTCCACTTT
J gene: TRBJ2-2; V gene: TRBV5-1; clone size: NA; D gene: NA; CDR3 protein: CASSLAPQNTGELFF; CDR3 DNA: TGCGCCAGCAGCTTGGCACCGCAGAACACCGGGGAGCTGTTTTTT
J gene: TRBJ2-5; V gene: TRBV4-2; clone size: NA; D gene: TRBD2; CDR3 protein: CASSQRLAGGPRETQYF; CDR3 DNA: TGTGCCAGCAGCCAAAGACTAGCGGGAGGGCCCAGAGAGACCCAGTACTTC
J gene: TRBJ2-1; V gene: TRBV3-1/TRBV3-2; clone size: few; D gene: NA; CDR3 protein: CASSQPTRVGYFLWVEQFF; CDR3 DNA: TGTGCCAGCAGCCAACCTACGCGGGTGGGTTACTTCCTATGGGTTGAGCAGTTCTTC
J gene: TRBJ2-5; V gene: TRBV7-8; clone size: NA; D gene: TRBD2; CDR3 protein: CASSFRGLAEPQETQYF; CDR3 DNA: TGTGCCAGCAGCTTTCGCGGACTAGCGGAACCGCAAGAGACCCAGTACTTC
J gene: TRBJ1-2; V gene: TRBV4-1; clone size: NA; D gene: NA; CDR3 protein: CASSQEGRSLVYGYTF; CDR3 DNA: TGCGCCAGCAGCCAAGAAGGGAGATCTTTGGTCTATGGCTACACCTTC
J gene: TRBJ2-7; V gene: TRBV5-1; clone size: NA; D gene: TRBD1; CDR3 protein: CASSTRQGGHEQYF; CDR3 DNA: TGCGCCAGCAGCACCCGACAGGGGGGGCACGAGCAGTACTTC
J gene: TRBJ2-3; V gene: TRBV25-1; clone size: few; D gene: TRBD2; CDR3 protein: CASSERSGGAVDTQYF; CDR3 DNA: TGTGCCAGCAGTGAACGTAGCGGGGGGGCCGTGGATACGCAGTATTTT
J gene: TRBJ1-2; V gene: TRBV2; clone size: NA; D gene: NA; CDR3 protein: CASSLRGEHYGYTF; CDR3 DNA: TGTGCCAGCAGCTTAAGAGGGGAACACTATGGCTACACCTTC
J gene: TRBJ1-2; V gene: TRBV27; clone size: NA; D gene: NA; CDR3 protein: CASSLGQTYGYTF; CDR3 DNA: TGTGCCAGCAGTTTAGGACAGACCTATGGCTACACCTTC
J gene: TRBJ1-4; V gene: TRBV7-2; clone size: NA; D gene: NA; CDR3 protein: CASSRTDEKLFF; CDR3 DNA: TGTGCCAGCAGCCGGACAGACGAAAAACTGTTTTTT
J gene: TRBJ2-5; V gene: TRBV18; clone size: NA; D gene: NA; CDR3 protein: CASSKGSNQETQYF; CDR3 DNA: TGTGCCAGCTCAAAGGGGAGTAACCAAGAGACCCAGTACTTC
J gene: TRBJ1-6; V gene: TRBV7-9; clone size: NA; D gene: NA; CDR3 protein: CASSLVAGRASPLHF; CDR3 DNA: TGTGCCAGCAGCTTAGTTGCCGGCAGGGCTTCACCCCTCCACTTT
J gene: TRBJ2-4; V gene: TRBV7-2; clone size: NA; D gene: NA; CDR3 protein: CASSLELAKNIQYF; CDR3 DNA: TGTGCCAGCAGCTTAGAACTAGCCAAAAACATTCAGTACTTC
J gene: TRBJ1-6; V gene: TRBV2; clone size: NA; D gene: TRBD1; CDR3 protein: CASRPGQLFSYNSPLHF; CDR3 DNA: TGTGCCAGCAGACCGGGACAGCTATTCTCCTATAATTCACCCCTCCACTTT
J gene: TRBJ2-1; V gene: TRBV7-9; clone size: once; D gene: TRBD2; CDR3 protein: CASSLARTSGRVMGNEQFF; CDR3 DNA: TGTGCCAGCAGCTTAGCGCGAACTAGCGGGAGGGTTATGGGCAATGAGCAGTTCTTC
J gene: TRBJ1-1; V gene: TRBV7-9; clone size: few; D gene: NA; CDR3 protein: CASSLVNTEAFF; CDR3 DNA: TGTGCCAGCAGCTTGGTGAACACTGAAGCTTTCTTT
J gene: TRBJ2-3; V gene: TRBV9; clone size: NA; D gene: TRBD2; CDR3 protein: CASSAGGWDTQYF; CDR3 DNA: TGTGCCAGCAGCGCCGGGGGGTGGGATACGCAGTATTTT
J gene: TRBJ2-2; V gene: TRBV10-3; clone size: NA; D gene: NA; CDR3 protein: CAISSSRGTGELFF; CDR3 DNA: TGTGCCATCAGTTCTAGTAGAGGGACCGGGGAGCTGTTTTTT
J gene: TRBJ1-5; V gene: TRBV2; clone size: NA; D gene: NA; CDR3 protein: CASSVGGRYSNQPQHF; CDR3 DNA: TGTGCCAGCAGTGTCGGCGGGCGGTATAGCAATCAGCCCCAGCATTTT
J gene: TRBJ2-5; V gene: TRBV27; clone size: NA; D gene: TRBD2; CDR3 protein: CASSSSGVQETQYF; CDR3 DNA: TGTGCCAGCAGTTCGAGCGGGGTGCAAGAGACCCAGTACTTC
J gene: TRBJ2-1; V gene: TRBV24-1; clone size: NA; D gene: TRBD1; CDR3 protein: CATSDPTGASYNEQFF; CDR3 DNA: TGTGCCACCAGTGATCCGACAGGGGCCTCCTACAATGAGCAGTTCTTC
J gene: TRBJ1-3; V gene: TRBV7-9; clone size: NA; D gene: NA; CDR3 protein: CASSLAGVAPNTIYF; CDR3 DNA: TGTGCCAGCAGCTTAGCAGGGGTGGCTCCAAACACCATATATTTT
J gene: TRBJ2-5; V gene: TRBV5-1; clone size: NA; D gene: TRBD1; CDR3 protein: CASSVGVRGIRQETQYF; CDR3 DNA: TGCGCCAGCTCGGTTGGTGTCAGGGGGATCAGACAAGAGACCCAGTACTTC
J gene: TRBJ1-1; V gene: TRBV2; clone size: NA; D gene: NA; CDR3 protein: CASNIGEDTEAFF; CDR3 DNA: TGTGCCAGCAATATCGGGGAGGACACTGAAGCTTTCTTT
J gene: TRBJ2-7; V gene: TRBV9; clone size: NA; D gene: TRBD1; CDR3 protein: CASSPTGTGSYEQYF; CDR3 DNA: TGTGCCAGCAGCCCCACCGGGACAGGCTCCTACGAGCAGTACTTC
J gene: TRBJ2-5; V gene: TRBV11-2; clone size: NA; D gene: NA; CDR3 protein: CASSLVGAGETQYF; CDR3 DNA: TGTGCCAGCAGCTTGGTCGGGGCTGGGGAGACCCAGTACTTC
J gene: TRBJ1-4; V gene: TRBV2; clone size: NA; D gene: NA; CDR3 protein: CASSGRVEKLFF; CDR3 DNA: TGTGCCAGCAGTGGGAGGGTCGAAAAACTGTTTTTT
J gene: TRBJ1-2; V gene: TRBV15; clone size: NA; D gene: NA; CDR3 protein: CATSRAAGPLEPYGYTF; CDR3 DNA: TGTGCCACCAGCAGAGCCGCGGGACCGCTGGAACCCTATGGCTACACCTTC
J gene: TRBJ2-7; V gene: TRBV9; clone size: once; D gene: NA; CDR3 protein: CASSARGSFDEQYF; CDR3 DNA: TGTGCCAGCAGCGCGAGGGGCTCCTTCGACGAGCAGTACTTC
J gene: TRBJ2-5; V gene: TRBV28; clone size: NA; D gene: TRBD1; CDR3 protein: CASSWIWDREGETQYF; CDR3 DNA: TGTGCCAGCAGCTGGATTTGGGACAGGGAGGGAGAGACCCAGTACTTC
J gene: TRBJ2-3; V gene: TRBV6-5; clone size: NA; D gene: TRBD1; CDR3 protein: CASSSPGQGADTQYF; CDR3 DNA: TGTGCCAGCAGTTCCCCGGGACAGGGGGCAGATACGCAGTATTTT
J gene: TRBJ2-5; V gene: TRBV9; clone size: NA; D gene: NA; CDR3 protein: CASSVVGGGETQYF; CDR3 DNA: TGTGCCAGCAGCGTAGTTGGAGGGGGAGAGACCCAGTACTTC